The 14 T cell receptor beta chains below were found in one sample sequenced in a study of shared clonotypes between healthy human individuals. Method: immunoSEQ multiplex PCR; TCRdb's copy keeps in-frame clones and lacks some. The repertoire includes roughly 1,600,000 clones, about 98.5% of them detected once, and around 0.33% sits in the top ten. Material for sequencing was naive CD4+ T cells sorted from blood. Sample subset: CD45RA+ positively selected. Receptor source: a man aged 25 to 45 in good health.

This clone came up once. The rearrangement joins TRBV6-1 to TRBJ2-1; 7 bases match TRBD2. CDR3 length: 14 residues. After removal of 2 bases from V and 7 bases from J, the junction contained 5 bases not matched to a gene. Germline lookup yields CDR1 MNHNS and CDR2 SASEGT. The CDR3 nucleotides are TGTGCCAGCAGTGAATTAGGGCGGGGGAATGAGCAGTTCTTC. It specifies CASSELGRGNEQFF.

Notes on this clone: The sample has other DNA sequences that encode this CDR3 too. The DNA for the CDR3 is TGTGCCAGCAGTTTTACTGAAGCTTTCTTT. It specifies CASSFTEAFF. This sequence joins TRBV28 and TRBJ1-1; D unresolved. Germline V gene lookup returns CDR1 MDHEN and CDR2 SYDVKM. The CDR3 is 10 residues long. Trimming removed 3 bases at V and 5 bases at J, with 1 base between.

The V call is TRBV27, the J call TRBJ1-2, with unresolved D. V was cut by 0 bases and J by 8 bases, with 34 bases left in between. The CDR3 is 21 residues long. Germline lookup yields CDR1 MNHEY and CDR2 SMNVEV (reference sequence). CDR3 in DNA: TGTGCCAGCAGTTTATCCGGGAAGGGAAGGCAGGAGCCAATGAGACCGTACGGCTACACCTTC. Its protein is CASSLSGKGRQEPMRPYGYTF.

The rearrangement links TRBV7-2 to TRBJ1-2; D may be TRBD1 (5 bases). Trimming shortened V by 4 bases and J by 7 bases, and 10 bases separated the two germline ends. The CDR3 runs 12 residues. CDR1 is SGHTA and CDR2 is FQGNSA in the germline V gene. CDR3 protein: CASSWARGGYTF. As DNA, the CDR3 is TGTGCCAGCAGCTGGGCAAGGGGTGGCTACACCTTC.

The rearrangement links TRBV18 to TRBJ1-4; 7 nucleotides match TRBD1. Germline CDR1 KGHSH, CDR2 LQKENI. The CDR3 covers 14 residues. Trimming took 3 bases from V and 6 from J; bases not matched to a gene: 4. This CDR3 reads CASSPTGRDEKLFF. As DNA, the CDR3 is TGTGCCAGCTCACCGACAGGGAGGGATGAAAAACTGTTTTTT.

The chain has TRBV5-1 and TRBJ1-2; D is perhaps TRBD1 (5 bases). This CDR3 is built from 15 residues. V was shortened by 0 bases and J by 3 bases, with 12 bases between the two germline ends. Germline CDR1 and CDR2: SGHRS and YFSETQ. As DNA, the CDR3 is TGCGCCAGCAGCTTGGCCGGGGCCCAGGACTATGGCTACACCTTC. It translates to CASSLAGAQDYGYTF.

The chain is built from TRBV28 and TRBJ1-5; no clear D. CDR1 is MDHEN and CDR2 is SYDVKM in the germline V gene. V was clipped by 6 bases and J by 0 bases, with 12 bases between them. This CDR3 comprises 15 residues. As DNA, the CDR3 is TGTGCCAGCAGATCAGGACTTTATAGCAATCAGCCCCAGCATTTT. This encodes CASRSGLYSNQPQHF.

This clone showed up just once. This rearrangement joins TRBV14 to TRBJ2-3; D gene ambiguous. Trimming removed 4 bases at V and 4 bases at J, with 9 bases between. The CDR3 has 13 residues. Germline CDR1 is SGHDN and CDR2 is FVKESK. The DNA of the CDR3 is TGTGCCAGCAGCCCAATTATCCCAGATACGCAGTATTTT. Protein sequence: CASSPIIPDTQYF.

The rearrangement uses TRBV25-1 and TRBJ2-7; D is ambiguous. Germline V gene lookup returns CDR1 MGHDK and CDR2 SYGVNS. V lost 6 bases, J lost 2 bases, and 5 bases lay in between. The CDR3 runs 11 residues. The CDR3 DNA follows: TGTGCCAGCAGGCGGACCTACGAGCAGTACTTC. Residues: CASRRTYEQYF.

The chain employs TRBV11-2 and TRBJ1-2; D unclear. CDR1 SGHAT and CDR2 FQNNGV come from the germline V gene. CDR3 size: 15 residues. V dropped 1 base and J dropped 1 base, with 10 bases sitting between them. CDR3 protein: CASSLVGRLNYGYTF. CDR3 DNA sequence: TGTGCCAGCAGCTTAGTCGGCAGGCTTAACTATGGCTACACCTTC.

The CDR3 sequence is CASSSRTGFGEQYF. The CDR3 coding sequence is TGTGCCAGCAGCTCCCGTACAGGGTTTGGCGAGCAGTACTTC. This rearrangement joins TRBV7-2 to TRBJ2-7; a weak D match, TRBD1 (6 bases). Germline V CDR1 and CDR2: SGHTA, FQGNSA. This CDR3 contains 14 residues. V dropped 4 bases and J dropped 6 bases, with 16 bases sitting between them.

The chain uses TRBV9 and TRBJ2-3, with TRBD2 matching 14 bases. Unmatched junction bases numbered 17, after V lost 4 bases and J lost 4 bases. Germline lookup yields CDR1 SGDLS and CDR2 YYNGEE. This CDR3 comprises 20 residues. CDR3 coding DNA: TGTGCCAGCAGCCTAGCGGGACAGAAGGGACTAGCGGGAGTGGCAGATACGCAGTATTTT. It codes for CASSLAGQKGLAGVADTQYF.

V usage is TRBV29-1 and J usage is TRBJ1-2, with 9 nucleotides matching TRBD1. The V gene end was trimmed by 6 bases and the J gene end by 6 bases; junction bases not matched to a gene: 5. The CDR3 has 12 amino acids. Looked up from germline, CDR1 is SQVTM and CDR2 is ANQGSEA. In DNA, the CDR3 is TGCAGCGTCAGGACAGGGGAGAATGGCTACACCTTC. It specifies CSVRTGENGYTF.

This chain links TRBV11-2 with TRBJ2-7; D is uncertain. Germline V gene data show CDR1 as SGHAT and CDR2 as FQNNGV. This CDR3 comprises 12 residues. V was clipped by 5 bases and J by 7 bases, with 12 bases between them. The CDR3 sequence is CASSLIGWEQYF. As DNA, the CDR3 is TGTGCCAGCAGCCTCATAGGGTGGGAGCAGTACTTC. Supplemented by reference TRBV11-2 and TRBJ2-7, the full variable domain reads EAGVAQSPRYKIIEKRQSVAFWCNPISGHATLYWYQQILGQGPKLLIQFQNNGVVDDSQLPKDRFSAERLKGVDSTLKIQPAKLEDSAVYLCASSLIGWEQYFGPGTRLTVT.